What follows describes a single T cell receptor beta chain. The source of the sample is a study of blood T cell repertoires in COVID-19. Study-wide context: The United States, Italy and Spain were the sources of the acute and convalescent COVID-19 samples.

The table came from immunoSEQ multiplex PCR; TCRdb's copy has only in-frame clones and leaves some out. The sample consists of some 140,000 clones, about four fifths of them appearing once. Germline CDR1 MGHRA, CDR2 YSYEKL. CDR3 length equals 15 residues. The junction had 0 bases not matched to a gene; V was cut back by 1 base and J by 3 bases. This receptor was taken from a woman aged 55-69 years with acute or convalescent COVID-19. The sample taken for sequencing was peripheral blood. The J gene is TRBJ2-1, the V gene TRBV4-1, with 10 bases that match TRBD2. CDR3 region: CASSQGTSGYNEQFF. The CDR3 DNA reads as TGCGCCAGCAGCCAAGGGACTAGCGGCTACAATGAGCAGTTCTTC.